The T cell receptor beta chain described here comes from a study of T cells in localized non-small cell lung cancer. Germline CDR1 reads LNHDA; CDR2 reads SQIVND (reference sequence). V lost 4 bases, J lost 0 bases, and 6 bases stayed unmatched. CDR3 size: 19 residues. The repertoire was sequenced with immunoSEQ multiplex PCR; TCRdb's copy has only in-frame clones and lacks some. The table shows nearly 25,000 clones, with around 86% occurring only once. The sequences come from peripheral blood, collected before any cancer treatment. The chain recombines TRBV19 with TRBJ2-2; 15 bases are shared with TRBD2. This receptor was identified in a male donor at least 60 years old with stage II squamous cell lung carcinoma. The CDR3 loop reads CASSTRTSGGATNTGELFF. The CDR3 bases are TGTGCCAGTAGTACCAGGACTAGCGGGGGGGCCACGAACACCGGGGAGCTGTTTTTT. The full variable domain, completed using reference TRBV19 and TRBJ2-2, is DGGITQSPKYLFRKEGQNVTLSCEQNLNHDAMYWYRQDPGQGLRLIYYSQIVNDFQKGDIAEGYSVSREKKESFPLTVTSAQKNPTAFYLCASSTRTSGGATNTGELFFGEGSRLTVL.